The present T cell receptor beta chain was sequenced within a study of blood T cells in healthy people across ages. In the study overall: Template switching caught about one barcoded beta molecule for each two T cells.

This clonotype appeared a few times. Its antigen remains unidentified. General observations from the study: Older age coincided with a roughly linear decline in TCR beta diversity per million T cells. Higher diversity, along with more naive CD4+ cells, distinguished long-lived donors from aged donors.

A second PCR, run for about 6 to 12 cycles, used a sample-barcoded 5' primer plus a J-beta primer mix. TCRdb called the 5' RACE reads again in MiXCR, with one record for every CDR3 protein. Of some 1.8 million distinct CDR3 sequences in the sample, roughly two fifths are singletons; the top ten hold roughly 24%. The CDR3 has 18 amino acids. In germline, CDR1 is SGHTA, CDR2 FQGNSA. The ends lost 2 bases at V and 4 bases at J; junction bases unmatched: 12. The chain joins TRBV7-2 to TRBJ2-1; 9 nucleotides match TRBD2. Source material: blood. The TCR sequence derives from a human donor in good health. CDR3 protein: CASSLSMGRGGIYNEQFF. DNA for the CDR3: TGTGCCAGCAGCTTAAGTATGGGGCGGGGGGGGATATACAATGAGCAGTTCTTC.